Below, 30 T cell receptor beta chains from the same sample are listed, as sequenced in a study of early T cells in non-severe SARS-CoV-2 infection. TCRdb re-analysed the 5' RACE reads in MiXCR, keeping a single row per CDR3 protein. The sample includes 64,000 or so distinct CDR3 sequences, around 13% of them seen just once. Material: whole blood, obtained at baseline. The receptors were gathered from an adult who was a healthcare worker with PCR-confirmed SARS-CoV-2 infection or an uninfected control (not recorded which).

This rearrangement joins TRBV10-3 to TRBJ2-7; D assignment may be TRBD1 or TRBD2 (5 bases each). Trimming took 6 bases from V and 3 from J, leaving 21 bases between them. The CDR3 consists of 16 residues. The V gene's germline CDR1 is ENHRY and CDR2 SYGVKD. CDR3 protein: CAIRKNDGAGSYEQYF. CDR3 in DNA: TGTGCCATCAGGAAAAACGACGGGGCTGGAAGCTACGAGCAGTACTTC.

Written as DNA, the CDR3 is TGCAGTGCTAGGGAGATGAGGGGCACCGGGGAGCTGTTTTTT. Amino acid sequence: CSAREMRGTGELFF. The rearrangement uses TRBV20-1 and TRBJ2-2; D possibly uses TRBD1 or TRBD2 (5 bases each). Germline CDR1 and CDR2: DFQATT and SNEGSKA (reference sequence). V dropped 3 bases and J dropped 4 bases, with 12 bases sitting between them. The CDR3 spans 14 residues.

The table lists this clonotype with many counts. The gene calls are TRBV6-2 or TRBV6-3 and TRBJ1-1; TRBD1 is a possible D gene (6 bases). V was clipped by 6 bases and J by 8 bases, with 19 bases between them. The CDR3 is 14 amino acids. Germline lookup yields CDR1 MNHEY and CDR2 SVGEGT. The CDR3 DNA sequence: TGTGCCAGCAGCTCGGCCCGGGACATCCACGAAGCTTTCTTT. Residues: CASSSARDIHEAFF.

The V gene is TRBV28, the J gene TRBJ2-3, with 9 positions matching TRBD1. Looked up from germline, CDR1 is MDHEN and CDR2 is SYDVKM. The CDR3 extends over 16 amino acids. V shed 6 bases, J shed 2 bases, and the junction held 9 bases outside the gene matches. As DNA, the CDR3 is TGTGCCAGCAGGCCCCACAGGGGGCAGCCCACAGATACGCAGTATTTT. Translating it yields CASRPHRGQPTDTQYF.

In this sample, this clonotype turned up a few times. The DNA of the CDR3 is TGTGCCAGCAGCTTGATACCTGGACAGGGCTACACAGATACGCAGTATTTT. Translating gives CASSLIPGQGYTDTQYF. The chain uses TRBV28 and TRBJ2-3, with TRBD1 matching 8 bases. The CDR3 totals 17 residues. V lost 6 bases, J lost 2 bases, and 13 bases stayed unmatched. Germline CDR1 reads MDHEN; CDR2 reads SYDVKM.

The V call is TRBV6-5, the J call TRBJ2-1, with D possibly TRBD2 on 5 matching bases. Between the trimmed V and J ends, which lost 6 bases and 7 bases, there was a span of 10 bases. Germline loops: CDR1 MNHEY, CDR2 SVGAGI. This CDR3 has 12 amino acids. CDR3 residues: CASRPPGNEQFF. The DNA of the CDR3 is TGTGCCAGCAGGCCCCCGGGGAATGAGCAGTTCTTC.

This clonotype was picked up a small number of times. Just one base apart from a much larger clone, this may be a read error. This chain connects TRBV28 to TRBJ2-7; D may be TRBD1 (6 bases). CDR1 is MDHEN, CDR2 SYDVKM, per germline. CDR3 length: 15 residues. CDR3 in DNA: TGTGTCAGCAGTTCCTGGGGGCGGTCCTCCTACGAGCAGTACTTC. Translating gives CVSSSWGRSSYEQYF.

By share, this clonotype counts as medium-sized. The J gene is TRBJ2-2, the V gene TRBV20-1; the match to TRBD2 covers 11 bases. CDR1 is DFQATT, CDR2 SNEGSKA, per germline (reference sequence). This CDR3 spans 14 amino acids. Germline trimming cut 3 bases from V and 7 bases from J; bases unmatched to any gene: 4. DNA for the CDR3: TGCAGTGCTAGGACTAGCGGGGTCCGCGGGGAGCTGTTTTTT. This codes for CSARTSGVRGELFF.

The table lists this clonotype with a few counts. CDR3 bases: TGTGCCAGCTCACCACAGAACCTGGGGCCTGGGGCCAACGTCCTGACTTTC. This translates into CASSPQNLGPGANVLTF. V is TRBV18 and J is TRBJ2-6, with D possibly TRBD1 on 5 matching bases. CDR1 and CDR2 (germline): KGHSH, LQKENI. The length of the CDR3 is 17 residues. V dropped 1 base and J dropped 2 bases, with 12 bases sitting between them. The full variable domain, its missing parts supplied by reference TRBV18 and TRBJ2-6, is NAGVMQNPRHLVRRRGQEARLRCSPMKGHSHVYWYRQLPEEGLKFMVYLQKENIIDESGMPKERFSAEFPKEGPSILRIQQVVRGDSAAYFCASSPQNLGPGANVLTFGAGSRLTVL.

The genes are TRBV7-9 and TRBJ2-1, with 9 bases lining up with TRBD1. This CDR3 comprises 18 residues. The V gene end was trimmed by 5 bases and the J gene end by 3 bases; junction bases not matched to a gene: 14. The germline CDR1 and CDR2 sequences are SEHNR and FQNEAQ (reference sequence). CDR3 sequence (DNA): TGTGCCAGCAGCGGGGGACAGGGCCTCCTGGTTTACTACAATGAGCAGTTCTTC. This translates into CASSGGQGLLVYYNEQFF.

The chain links TRBV6-2 or TRBV6-3 to TRBJ2-7; 7 bases line up with TRBD2. The CDR3 loop spans 15 amino acids. Trimming removed 2 bases from V and 6 bases from J; junction bases left unmatched: 10. Germline V gene data show CDR1 as MNHEY and CDR2 as SVGEGT. This CDR3 reads CASSYPGGGGLEQYF. The CDR3 DNA sequence: TGTGCCAGCAGTTACCCGGGGGGAGGAGGACTCGAGCAGTACTTC.

This clonotype was detected only a few times. J is TRBJ2-7 and V is TRBV5-4; possibly TRBD2 for D (7 bases). Per germline, CDR1 SGHNT and CDR2 YYREEE (reference sequence). This CDR3 has 15 residues. V shed 0 bases and J shed 6 bases, with 16 bases lying between them. CDR3 bases: TGTGCCAGCAGCTTGGGTGTGGGGGGGCGCGGCGAGCAGTACTTC. This translates into CASSLGVGGRGEQYF.

In this sample, this clonotype turned up a few times. This rearrangement joins TRBV13 to TRBJ1-4; D remains ambiguous. Trimming left V 5 bases short and J 0 bases short, with 10 bases between. Looked up from germline, CDR1 is PRHDT and CDR2 is FYEKMQ (reference sequence). The CDR3 is 15 residues long. As DNA, the CDR3 is TGTGCCAGCAGCGCCGGTCCTACAACTAATGAAAAACTGTTTTTT. Protein: CASSAGPTTNEKLFF.

The J gene is TRBJ1-6, the V gene TRBV5-1, with a tentative D call TRBD1 (5 bases). Germline V gene data show CDR1 as SGHRS and CDR2 as YFSETQ. This CDR3 has 17 amino acids. V was clipped by 1 base and J by 10 bases, with 21 bases between them. The CDR3 DNA sequence: TGCGCCAGCAGCTTGACCAACAGCGGGACGATAAGGTCACCCCTCCACTTT. It encodes CASSLTNSGTIRSPLHF.

The sample holds a few counts of this clonotype. The V call is TRBV20-1, the J call TRBJ1-1; 7 nucleotides line up with TRBD1. The germline V gene has CDR1 DFQATT and CDR2 SNEGSKA (reference sequence). The CDR3 length is 14 residues. V was clipped by 1 base and J by 1 base; unmatched bases: 3. The CDR3 protein is CSARVRQGNTEAFF. The CDR3 nucleotides are TGCAGTGCTAGAGTCAGACAGGGGAACACTGAAGCTTTCTTT.

The chain is built from TRBV12-3 or TRBV12-4 and TRBJ2-2, with TRBD2 matching 7 bases. V lost 6 bases to trimming and J lost 4 bases; unmatched junction nucleotides: 8. The CDR3 runs to 15 residues. The CDR3 nucleotides are TGTGCCAGCAGCACCGGGACTATTATCACCGGGGAGCTGTTTTTT. Translated, it gives CASSTGTIITGELFF.

The rearrangement links TRBV6-1 to TRBJ1-2; D remains unclear. Germline loops: CDR1 MNHNS, CDR2 SASEGT. V shed 6 bases and J shed 9 bases, with 8 bases lying between them. The CDR3 sequence is 10 residues long. CDR3 sequence reads: CASRSVSYTF. DNA of the CDR3: TGTGCCAGCAGATCCGTTAGCTACACCTTC.

There are a few counts of this clonotype. J is TRBJ2-5 and V is TRBV6-5; 8 bases are a match to TRBD2. J lost 4 bases, V lost 8 bases, and 9 bases had no gene match. The CDR3 extends over 14 amino acids. Germline-derived CDR1 and CDR2 are MNHEY and SVGAGI. CDR3 sequence reads: CASATSGRLETQYF. CDR3 DNA sequence: TGTGCCAGCGCAACTAGCGGCCGCTTAGAGACCCAGTACTTC.

This clonotype was detected many times. V is TRBV7-6 and J is TRBJ2-7; 10 nucleotides match TRBD1. CDR1 and CDR2 (germline): SGHVS, FNYEAQ. The trim removed 1 base at V and 6 bases at J, leaving 6 bases unmatched. This CDR3 comprises 15 residues. Here the CDR3 DNA reads TGTGCCAGCAGCTTAGTAAGTGGGACAGGGGCCGAGCAGTACTTC. Encoded protein: CASSLVSGTGAEQYF.

This clonotype appeared a few times. The gene calls are TRBV18 and TRBJ1-3, with unresolved D. CDR1 is KGHSH and CDR2 is LQKENI in the germline V gene. The V and J ends lost 3 bases and 0 bases respectively, with 21 bases between them. The CDR3 extends over 19 amino acids. The CDR3 DNA is TGTGCCAGCTCACCCATCCCCCCGCTCAAGGGCCTCTCTGGAAACACCATATATTTT. It yields the protein CASSPIPPLKGLSGNTIYF.

The rearrangement joins TRBV10-3 to TRBJ2-4; TRBD2 agrees at 8 bases. The CDR3 runs to 15 residues. The V and J ends lost 4 bases and 2 bases, in that order; junction bases with no gene match: 4. The germline V gene has CDR1 ENHRY and CDR2 SYGVKD. CDR3 nucleotide sequence: TGTGCCATCAGTGGTGTAGCGGGGACCAAAAACATTCAGTACTTC. It yields the protein CAISGVAGTKNIQYF.

This clonotype has just a few counts. The chain links TRBV14 to TRBJ2-7; unclear D gene. The V gene lost 5 bases and the J gene lost 6 bases, with 14 bases spanning the gap. The CDR3 length is 13 residues. Germline V gene data show CDR1 as SGHDN and CDR2 as FVKESK. The CDR3: CASSIRLDGEQYF. Here the CDR3 DNA reads TGTGCCAGCAGCATAAGACTTGATGGCGAGCAGTACTTC.

A few counts support this clonotype. The chain has TRBV7-2 and TRBJ2-3, with D hard to call. Germline V lookup: CDR1 SGHTA, CDR2 FQGNSA. The V gene lost 2 bases and the J gene lost 1 base, with 10 bases spanning the gap. The CDR3 is 15 amino acids. Here the CDR3 DNA reads TGTGCCAGCAGCTTATGGGGTCGGGGCACAGATACGCAGTATTTT. As protein: CASSLWGRGTDTQYF.

This clonotype was seen ten or more times. The chain employs TRBV7-2 and TRBJ2-3, with 8 positions matching TRBD2. Germline V lookup: CDR1 SGHTA, CDR2 FQGNSA. The CDR3 extends over 18 amino acids. V shed 5 bases and J 1 base; nucleotides not matched to a gene: 14. CDR3 in DNA: TGTGCCAGCAGCCACATTACTAGCGGATCTTGGGGCACAGATACGCAGTATTTT. It specifies CASSHITSGSWGTDTQYF.

This clonotype was seen repeatedly, ten times or more. V usage is TRBV4-2 and J usage is TRBJ2-7; TRBD2 matches at 8 bases. Germline V CDR1 and CDR2: LGHNA, YNFKEQ. This CDR3 has 15 residues. Trimming at V came to 6 bases and at J to 5 bases, leaving 12 bases not matched to a gene. The CDR3 region has the DNA TGTGCCAGCAGTCCTCAGAGCGGGGGATCTGACGAGCAGTACTTC. This translates into CASSPQSGGSDEQYF.

This clonotype appeared a few times. This chain uses TRBV7-9 with TRBJ1-1, with D possibly matching TRBD1 (5 bases). The V end was cut by 2 bases, the J end by 7 bases, with 8 bases between. This CDR3 has 12 residues. Per germline, CDR1 SEHNR and CDR2 FQNEAQ (reference sequence). Written as DNA, the CDR3 is TGTGCCAGCAGCTTAAGACAGAATGAAGCTTTCTTT. This translates into CASSLRQNEAFF.

This clonotype turned up a few times. The chain links TRBV29-1 to TRBJ2-3, with unresolved D. The ends were cut back, 3 bases at V and 3 bases at J, with 7 bases in the middle. CDR1 is SQVTM, CDR2 ANQGSEA, per germline. CDR3 size: 12 residues. CDR3 in DNA: TGCAGCGTTGAGGGCGAGACAGATACGCAGTATTTT. It yields the protein CSVEGETDTQYF.

This clonotype was recorded a few times. The rearrangement uses TRBV6-2 or TRBV6-3 and TRBJ2-1; 8 bases agree with TRBD1. Germline trimming cut 8 bases from V and 1 base from J; bases unmatched to any gene: 4. The CDR3 totals 14 residues. Germline values: CDR1 MNHEY, CDR2 SVGEGT. As DNA, the CDR3 is TGTGCCAGCGGACAGGGTATGTCCTACAATGAGCAGTTCTTC. Its protein product is CASGQGMSYNEQFF.

This clonotype appeared a few times. The chain recombines TRBV5-8 with TRBJ2-7; the D gene is possibly TRBD2 (6 bases). From germline, CDR1 is SGHTS and CDR2 YDEGEE. CDR3 size: 13 residues. Trimming removed 0 bases from V and 5 bases from J, with 9 bases in between. The CDR3: CASSLARGNEQYF. The CDR3, as DNA: TGTGCCAGCAGCTTGGCTCGCGGGAACGAGCAGTACTTC.

V usage is TRBV12-3 or TRBV12-4 and J usage is TRBJ2-2; TRBD1 matches at 8 bases. The length of the CDR3 is 17 residues. With V trimmed by 6 bases and J by 3 bases, 12 bases remained unmatched. CDR3 bases: TGTGCCAGCAGCAACCGGGGCAGGGGGCAGGACACCGGGGAGCTGTTTTTT. It yields the protein CASSNRGRGQDTGELFF.